The 26 T cell receptor beta chains below were found in one sample sequenced in a study of blood T cell repertoires in COVID-19 (dated by TCRdb to 2018 to 2020). The library was produced with the immunoSEQ multiplex PCR assay. In TCRdb, the immuneACCESS table is reduced to in-frame sequences with V and J assigned. These tables do not hold every clone; where another copy was compared, an unresolved V gene accounts for under half, and the others remain unexplained. For this sample there are about 36,000 clones; about three quarters appear just once. 33% of the sample is in the top ten clones. Sequencing was performed on peripheral blood. These receptors came from a man aged 55-75 years with acute or convalescent COVID-19.

The rearrangement links TRBV11-2 to TRBJ2-3, with a weak D call TRBD1 (7 bases). Germline CDR1 and CDR2: SGHAT and FQNNGV. V shed 6 bases and J shed 3 bases, with 13 bases lying between them. The CDR3 runs 14 residues. CDR3 region: CASRPTGRTDTQYF. The CDR3 DNA reads TGTGCCAGCAGGCCGACAGGGAGGACAGATACGCAGTATTTT.

The V gene is TRBV5-1, the J gene TRBJ2-3; possibly TRBD1 for D (6 bases). Germline CDR1 is SGHRS and CDR2 is YFSETQ. V shed 7 bases and J shed 0 bases, with 12 bases lying between them. The CDR3 runs 14 residues. The CDR3 protein is CASRLGASTDTQYF. Here the CDR3 DNA reads TGCGCCAGCCGCCTGGGGGCCAGCACAGATACGCAGTATTTT.

CDR3 bases: TGTGCCAGCAGTTCGGGACAGGGATTCTATGGCTACACCTTC. It yields the protein CASSSGQGFYGYTF. V gene TRBV25-1 combines with J gene TRBJ1-2; 9 bases are a match to TRBD1. Germline V gene data show CDR1 as MGHDK and CDR2 as SYGVNS. Unmatched junction bases numbered 5, after V lost 5 bases and J lost 4 bases. The CDR3 runs to 14 residues.

V and J are TRBV7-2 and TRBJ2-2; 7 bases are a match to TRBD2. This CDR3 is 15 amino acids long. The germline gives CDR1 SGHTA, CDR2 FQGNSA. V lost 2 bases and J lost 3; bases outside the gene matches: 3. The DNA for the CDR3 is TGTGCCAGCAGCTTATCGGGAGGATACACCGGGGAGCTGTTTTTT. Translating gives CASSLSGGYTGELFF.

The chain is built from TRBV25-1 and TRBJ1-1; 9 bases are shared with TRBD1. The CDR3 totals 14 residues. The junction had 6 bases not matched to a gene; V was cut back by 6 bases and J by 4 bases. Germline V CDR1 and CDR2: MGHDK, SYGVNS. The CDR3 DNA follows: TGTGCCAGCAGCAATACAGGGGGCGTCACTGAAGCTTTCTTT. It is translated as CASSNTGGVTEAFF.

The chain couples TRBV24-1 to TRBJ2-5, with D maybe TRBD1 (6 bases). V was shortened by 0 bases and J by 5 bases, with 12 bases between the two germline ends. Per the germline V gene, CDR1 is KGHDR and CDR2 is SFDVKD. This CDR3 region has 15 residues. CDR3 amino acids: CATSDLSDRAETQYF. CDR3 nucleotides: TGTGCCACCAGTGATTTGTCGGACAGAGCGGAGACCCAGTACTTC.

This clone was counted once. V and J are TRBV28 and TRBJ2-2; 11 positions agree with TRBD2. Trimming at V came to 7 bases and at J to 5 bases, leaving 9 bases not matched to a gene. This CDR3 region has 16 residues. The germline CDR1 and CDR2 sequences are MDHEN and SYDVKM. For the CDR3, the DNA is TGTGCCAGCACCGCTCTTTTAGCGGGAGGGACCGGGGAGCTGTTTTTT. This sequence encodes CASTALLAGGTGELFF. The complete variable domain, with remaining parts taken from reference TRBV28 and TRBJ2-2, reads DVKVTQSSRYLVKRTGEKVFLECVQDMDHENMFWYRQDPGLGLRLIYFSYDVKMKEKGDIPEGYSVSREKKERFSLILESASTNQTSMYLCASTALLAGGTGELFFGEGSRLTVL.

The chain employs TRBV27 and TRBJ2-5; 12 nucleotides agree with TRBD2. Unmatched junction bases numbered 9, after V lost 5 bases and J lost 5 bases. Germline V lookup: CDR1 MNHEY, CDR2 SMNVEV (reference sequence). This CDR3 has 16 residues. CDR3 sequence (DNA): TGTGCCAGCAGTCCGATGGGACTAGCGGGCGGGGAGACCCAGTACTTC. This translates into CASSPMGLAGGETQYF.

This clone was found a few times. The chain couples TRBV6-6 to TRBJ2-7; 8 bases line up with TRBD2. Germline V lookup: CDR1 MNHNY, CDR2 SVGAGI (reference sequence). The CDR3 length is 14 residues. The V gene end was trimmed by 2 bases and the J gene end by 2 bases; junction bases not matched to a gene: 2. CDR3 residues: CASSYGSGAYEQYF. The CDR3 nucleotides are TGTGCCAGCAGTTACGGTAGCGGGGCCTACGAGCAGTACTTC.

This chain connects TRBV5-1 to TRBJ2-2; 9 bases are shared with TRBD2. This CDR3 comprises 17 residues. Germline trimming cut 3 bases from V and 3 bases from J; bases unmatched to any gene: 9. Germline V gives CDR1 SGHRS, CDR2 YFSETQ. The CDR3 region is CASSSGLAPSDTGELFF. CDR3 in DNA: TGCGCCAGCAGCTCTGGACTAGCGCCCTCGGACACCGGGGAGCTGTTTTTT.

The chain combines TRBV21-1 with TRBJ2-3; the table's D call, TRBD1, has no DNA check behind it. TRBV21-1 is a pseudogene. This CDR3 has 18 amino acids. The CDR3 region is CASSKVPGHFSSTDTQYF. DNA of the CDR3: TGTGCCAGCAGCAAAGTCCCGGGACATTTTTCTAGCACAGATACGCAGTATTTT.

The chain links TRBV5-6 to TRBJ2-7; D is possibly TRBD1 (5 bases). V dropped 4 bases and J dropped 6 bases, with 17 bases sitting between them. Per germline, CDR1 SGHDT and CDR2 YYEEEE. This CDR3 contains 14 residues. CDR3 sequence reads: CASSVRVGSREQYF. The CDR3 coding sequence is TGTGCCAGCAGCGTCAGGGTTGGAAGTCGCGAGCAGTACTTC.

The CDR3 nucleotides are TGTGCCTGGAGTTTGCTATATGAACAGGGGGAAGCTTTCTTT. It codes for CAWSLLYEQGEAFF. This chain links TRBV30 with TRBJ1-1; 7 positions match TRBD1. CDR3 length: 14 residues. Germline V gene data show CDR1 as GTSNPN and CDR2 as SVGIG (reference sequence). V lost 2 bases to trimming and J lost 8 bases; unmatched junction nucleotides: 11.

This chain uses TRBV19 with TRBJ2-1; 7 bases fit TRBD1. The CDR3 length is 13 residues. CDR1 and CDR2 (germline): LNHDA, SQIVND (reference sequence). The junction had 7 bases not matched to a gene; V was cut back by 4 bases and J by 10 bases. The CDR3 nucleotides are TGTGCCAGTAGTAGGACCCAGGGGGTCGAGCAGTTCTTC. Translating it yields CASSRTQGVEQFF.

In its sample, this clone was seen once. The J gene is TRBJ2-3, the V gene TRBV6-4; D perhaps matches TRBD2 (7 bases). There are 17 residues in the CDR3. CDR1 is MRHNA, CDR2 SNTAGT, per germline. Trimming took off 4 bases at V and 4 bases at J, with 21 bases between the two ends. CDR3 region: CASSATWGGGTADTQYF. The CDR3 DNA reads as TGTGCCAGCAGTGCCACCTGGGGGGGCGGTACCGCAGATACGCAGTATTTT.

This chain connects TRBV28 to TRBJ2-7; 8 positions match TRBD1. From germline, CDR1 is MDHEN and CDR2 SYDVKM. This CDR3 is 16 amino acids long. Germline trimming cut 3 bases from V and 1 base from J; bases unmatched to any gene: 8. This chain's CDR3 is CASSFSQGALSYEQYF. The CDR3 nucleotides read TGTGCCAGCAGTTTTAGCCAGGGGGCTTTATCCTACGAGCAGTACTTC.

The J gene is TRBJ2-2, the V gene TRBV9; a weak D match, TRBD1 (6 bases). In germline, CDR1 is SGDLS, CDR2 YYNGEE. The CDR3 length is 16 residues. Trimming took off 0 bases at V and 6 bases at J, with 15 bases between the two ends. The CDR3 is CASSVGSRRGSGELFF. CDR3 nucleotide sequence: TGTGCCAGCAGCGTAGGGAGCCGCAGGGGATCCGGGGAGCTGTTTTTT.

This clone showed up just once. This chain links TRBV20-1 with TRBJ2-3; 10 positions match TRBD1. Unmatched junction bases numbered 6, after V lost 3 bases and J lost 3 bases. The CDR3 runs to 15 residues. The V gene's germline CDR1 is DFQATT and CDR2 SNEGSKA (reference sequence). CDR3 in amino acids: CSASAWDRGTDTQYF. CDR3 DNA: TGCAGTGCTAGTGCGTGGGACAGGGGAACAGATACGCAGTATTTT.

The CDR3 here is CASSLTRTGDGYTF. The CDR3 nucleotides are TGTGCCAGCAGCCTAACCAGGACAGGGGATGGCTACACCTTC. The J gene is TRBJ1-2, the V gene TRBV7-9; 9 bases are a match to TRBD1. Germline-derived CDR1 and CDR2 are SEHNR and FQNEAQ (reference sequence). Trimming took 5 bases from V and 6 from J; bases not matched to a gene: 7. The CDR3 runs to 14 residues. Looking up the rest from reference TRBV7-9 and TRBJ1-2 gives the full variable domain: DTGVSQNPRHKITKRGQNVTFRCDPISEHNRLYWYRQTLGQGPEFLTYFQNEAQLEKSRLLSDRFSAERPKGSFSTLEIQRTEQGDSAMYLCASSLTRTGDGYTFGSGTRLTVV.

V usage is TRBV7-9 and J usage is TRBJ1-3; the D gene is possibly TRBD1 (5 bases). The CDR3 contains 14 residues. The germline V gene encodes CDR1 SEHNR and CDR2 FQNEAQ (reference sequence). V lost 2 bases, J lost 2 bases, and 7 bases lay in between. The CDR3 sequence: CASSLWGAGNTIYF. Written as DNA, the CDR3 is TGTGCCAGCAGCTTATGGGGGGCTGGAAACACCATATATTTT.

J is TRBJ1-2 and V is TRBV9; D might be TRBD1 (5 bases). This CDR3 has 14 residues. V lost 3 bases and J lost 6, with 15 bases in between. Germline loops: CDR1 SGDLS, CDR2 YYNGEE. CDR3 in amino acids: CASSGGTARDGYTF. Here the CDR3 DNA reads TGTGCCAGCAGCGGCGGGACGGCTCGGGATGGCTACACCTTC.

The V call is TRBV10-2, the J call TRBJ2-1, with 12 bases aligning to TRBD2. Germline V gives CDR1 WSHSY, CDR2 SAAADI. The CDR3 length is 12 residues. With V trimmed by 4 bases and J by 16 bases, 5 bases remained unmatched. CDR3 sequence reads: CASSALAGGFFF. CDR3 sequence (DNA): TGCGCCAGCAGTGCCCTAGCGGGAGGGTTTTTCTTC.

The genes are TRBV14 and TRBJ2-1, with a tentative D call TRBD2 (6 bases). CDR1 is SGHDN, CDR2 FVKESK, per germline. The ends were cut back, 4 bases at V and 15 bases at J, with 25 bases in the middle. The CDR3 consists of 15 residues. Written as DNA, the CDR3 is TGTGCCAGCAGCCTTAATCCGGGACTCCCAGGCAAAGGGTTCTTC. As protein: CASSLNPGLPGKGFF. Looking up the rest from reference TRBV14 and TRBJ2-1 gives the full variable domain: EAGVTQFPSHSVIEKGQTVTLRCDPISGHDNLYWYRRVMGKEIKFLLHFVKESKQDESGMPNNRFLAERTGGTYSTLKVQPAELEDSGVYFCASSLNPGLPGKGFFGPGTRLTVL.

The chain uses TRBV2 and TRBJ1-2; no clear D. Per germline, CDR1 SNHLY and CDR2 FYNNEI. CDR3 length equals 11 residues. Deletions cut 10 bases from V and 4 bases from J, with 10 bases between. In DNA form, the CDR3 reads TGTGCCACCACTATTTTCTATGGCTACACCTTC. This sequence encodes CATTIFYGYTF.

CDR3 sequence: CASSVRGSTDTQYF. CDR3 in DNA: TGCGCCAGCAGCGTAAGGGGCAGCACAGATACGCAGTATTTT. The J gene is TRBJ2-3, the V gene TRBV5-1, with a tentative D call TRBD1 (5 bases). Per germline, CDR1 SGHRS and CDR2 YFSETQ. The CDR3 runs 14 residues. Trimming removed 4 bases at V and 0 bases at J, with 9 bases between.

The J gene is TRBJ1-5, the V gene TRBV4-2; a possible D gene is TRBD1 (6 bases). CDR1 is LGHNA and CDR2 is YNFKEQ in the germline V gene. V was shortened by 2 bases and J by 6 bases, with 17 bases between the two germline ends. This CDR3 spans 16 amino acids. CDR3 protein: CASSQTSAGGTQPQHF. CDR3 nucleotides: TGTGCCAGCAGCCAAACATCGGCGGGGGGCACTCAGCCCCAGCATTTT.